The rows below give T cell receptor beta chains drawn from one sample of a study. MiXCR was run by TCRdb on the RT-PCR reads, yielding one entry per CDR3 protein. The sample has about 680,000 distinct CDR3 sequences, 14% seen once. Material: memory CD4+ T cells from blood. Source of these receptors: a female donor in good health, serving as a healthy control. The CDR3 runs from the conserved cysteine through the conserved F or W. A D gene is named only where the DNA matches it firmly. Clone size is stated in some rows and not others, as once, few, many or a class when expanded.

abundance: few
j_gene: TRBJ2-1
d_gene: TRBD2
v_gene: TRBV4-2
CDR3nt: TGTGCCAGCAGCCAAGATACTAGCGGGAGTATTTATGAGCAGTTCTTC
CDR3aa: CASSQDTSGSIYEQFF

abundance: NA
j_gene: TRBJ1-3
d_gene: NA
v_gene: TRBV7-2
CDR3nt: TGTGCCAGCAGCCACAACGTTAACTCTGGAAACACCATATATTTT
CDR3aa: CASSHNVNSGNTIYF

abundance: NA
j_gene: TRBJ2-3
d_gene: NA
v_gene: TRBV5-6
CDR3nt: TGTGCCAGCAGCGAATCGGGACTTAGACCCGCGGATACGCAGTATTTT
CDR3aa: CASSESGLRPADTQYF

abundance: many
j_gene: TRBJ2-2
d_gene: TRBD1
v_gene: TRBV5-1
CDR3nt: TGCGCCAGCAGCTTGGGACTTGACAGGGGGCCCACCGGGGAGCTGTTTTTT
CDR3aa: CASSLGLDRGPTGELFF

abundance: few
j_gene: TRBJ1-4
d_gene: TRBD1
v_gene: TRBV20-1
CDR3nt: TGCAGTGCTACCGACAGGGGGTTAGGTGAAAAACTGTTTTTT
CDR3aa: CSATDRGLGEKLFF

abundance: many
j_gene: TRBJ2-6
d_gene: NA
v_gene: TRBV20-1
CDR3nt: TGCAGTGCTAGAGATCGAGGAACTGGGGCCAACGTCCTGACTTTC
CDR3aa: CSARDRGTGANVLTF

abundance: many
j_gene: TRBJ2-5
d_gene: NA
v_gene: TRBV5-1
CDR3nt: TGCGCCAGCAGCACACTCCCTCAGGGGCGAGGAGAGACCCAGTACTTC
CDR3aa: CASSTLPQGRGETQYF

abundance: NA
j_gene: TRBJ2-1
d_gene: TRBD2
v_gene: TRBV28
CDR3nt: TGTGCCAGCAGTTTATTAGTGCGGGAGGTGGGGGAGCAGTTCTTC
CDR3aa: CASSLLVREVGEQFF

abundance: many
j_gene: TRBJ2-7
d_gene: NA
v_gene: TRBV10-3
CDR3nt: TGTGCCATCAGACAAACCTACGAGCAGTACTTC
CDR3aa: CAIRQTYEQYF

abundance: many
j_gene: TRBJ1-2
d_gene: TRBD1
v_gene: TRBV29-1
CDR3nt: TGCAGCGTTGAAGAGGAACAGGGGGCGCGCGATGGCTACACCTTC
CDR3aa: CSVEEEQGARDGYTF

abundance: few
j_gene: TRBJ2-6
d_gene: NA
v_gene: TRBV20-1
CDR3nt: TGCAGTGCTAGTCGGGGAGGATTTGCCAACGTCCTGACTTTC
CDR3aa: CSASRGGFANVLTF

abundance: few
j_gene: TRBJ2-1
d_gene: NA
v_gene: TRBV5-6
CDR3nt: TGTGCCAGCAGCTTGGTTAGCGACACGAACAATGAGCAGTTCTTC
CDR3aa: CASSLVSDTNNEQFF

abundance: few
j_gene: TRBJ2-3
d_gene: NA
v_gene: TRBV28
CDR3nt: TGTGCCAGCAGTTTACATTTCCAGGGGGATACGCAGTATTTT
CDR3aa: CASSLHFQGDTQYF

abundance: few
j_gene: TRBJ2-3
d_gene: NA
v_gene: TRBV27
CDR3nt: TGTGCCAGCAGTCTCCAGACAGTCTCAGATACGCAGTATTTT
CDR3aa: CASSLQTVSDTQYF

abundance: many
j_gene: TRBJ1-1
d_gene: NA
v_gene: TRBV5-6
CDR3nt: TGTGCCAGCAGCTCCTCTATGGGGTTAGGAACTTTCTTT
CDR3aa: CASSSSMGLGTFF

abundance: many
j_gene: TRBJ2-3
d_gene: NA
v_gene: TRBV6-4
CDR3nt: TGTGCCAGCAACTCAAGGGACTGGGGCACAGATACGCAGTATTTT
CDR3aa: CASNSRDWGTDTQYF